This TCR beta chain was sequenced for a study of human T cells and chemical hapten exposure. TCRdb itself ran the RACE reads through MiXCR, one entry per CDR3 protein. The repertoire consists of just over 80,000 distinct CDR3 sequences, with about 10% occurring once and the leading ten covering about 4%. This CDR3 spans 16 amino acids. Germline V gene sequence: CDR1 DFQATT, CDR2 SNEGSKA (reference sequence). The ends lost 0 bases at V and 5 bases at J; junction bases unmatched: 9. The sample's time point: patch test 1, 2 weeks after DPC sensitization. The treatment denotes: therapeutic diphenylcyclopropenone sensitization with weekly scalp DPC. This clonotype showed up many times.

The chain uses TRBV20-1 and TRBJ2-2; 7 bases agree with TRBD1. The sample consisted of whole blood, taken in connection with sensitization to the hapten diphenylcyclopropenone (DPC). This TCR came from a woman aged 45 to 65 with alopecia areata. Some clones in this sample may be carry-over from other donors' samples. The CDR3 region has the DNA TGCAGTGCTAGAGATCTTAGGACAGGACCTACCGGGGAGCTGTTTTTT. This codes for CSARDLRTGPTGELFF.